The 32 T cell receptor beta chains below were found in one sample sequenced in a study of control samples from healthy donors and cancer patients. Here immunoSEQ multiplex PCR was the method, and the copy in TCRdb shows in-frame clones only, minus some. The data show approximately 140,000 clones, roughly 92% seen once. The sequencing sample was made of blood. The receptors shown here come from a man younger than 45 in good health.

The CDR3 is CAWSVLVLQDTQYF. For the CDR3, the DNA is TGTGCCTGGAGTGTACTAGTCCTTCAAGATACGCAGTATTTT. The J gene is TRBJ2-3, the V gene TRBV30; the D gene is possibly TRBD2 (5 bases). Looked up from germline, CDR1 is GTSNPN and CDR2 is SVGIG (reference sequence). V lost 0 bases and J 5 bases, leaving 12 bases between the germline ends. The CDR3 runs 14 residues.

The CDR3 sequence is CASSLGVSYEQYF. CDR3 sequence (DNA): TGTGCCAGCAGCTTAGGGGTCTCCTACGAGCAGTACTTC. The J gene is TRBJ2-7, the V gene TRBV7-2; D is unclear. CDR3 size: 13 residues. The V end was cut by 1 base, the J end by 0 bases, with 4 bases between. In germline, CDR1 is SGHTA, CDR2 FQGNSA.

The chain carries TRBV19 and TRBJ1-4; D is uncertain. V was clipped by 2 bases and J by 3 bases, with 10 bases between them. Germline-derived CDR1 and CDR2 are LNHDA and SQIVND (reference sequence). This CDR3 contains 15 residues. CDR3 region: CASSISGSSNEKLFF. CDR3 DNA: TGTGCCAGTAGTATATCAGGTTCCTCTAATGAAAAACTGTTTTTT.

This clone was counted a few times. The chain links TRBV20-1 to TRBJ1-5, with TRBD1 matching 10 bases. V was pared by 3 bases and J by 7 bases, with 9 bases of the junction left unmatched. CDR3 length: 15 amino acids. CDR1 DFQATT and CDR2 SNEGSKA come from the germline V gene (reference sequence). This CDR3 reads CSASFLDRGGQPQHF. Here the CDR3 DNA reads TGCAGTGCTAGTTTCCTGGACAGGGGGGGACAGCCCCAGCATTTT.

J is TRBJ1-6 and V is TRBV11-2; D ambiguous. CDR1 SGHAT and CDR2 FQNNGV come from the germline V gene. The CDR3 loop spans 15 amino acids. The V and J ends lost 2 bases and 6 bases respectively, with 11 bases between them. The CDR3 here is CASSLFSNSNSPLHF. As DNA, the CDR3 is TGTGCCAGCAGCTTATTCTCGAACAGTAATTCACCCCTCCACTTT.

The V gene is TRBV20-1, the J gene TRBJ2-5, with D unclear. Germline assignment: CDR1 DFQATT and CDR2 SNEGSKA (reference sequence). Between the trimmed V and J ends, which lost 5 bases and 5 bases, there was a span of 9 bases. The CDR3 length is 11 residues. CDR3 DNA sequence: TGCAGTGCTCTCCGATCCGAGACCCAGTACTTC. Its protein is CSALRSETQYF.

The V and J genes are TRBV28 and TRBJ2-7; 7 bases are a match to TRBD2. The V gene end was trimmed by 5 bases and the J gene end by 5 bases; junction bases not matched to a gene: 12. The CDR3 has 15 residues. The germline V gene has CDR1 MDHEN and CDR2 SYDVKM. The CDR3 DNA is TGTGCCAGCAGTCCGCTCGTGGGAGGGCCAAACGAGCAGTACTTC. Residues: CASSPLVGGPNEQYF.

The sample holds one count of this clone. The chain recombines TRBV2 with TRBJ1-5; no reliable D call. The CDR3 extends over 14 amino acids. Germline V gives CDR1 SNHLY, CDR2 FYNNEI. The V gene lost 4 bases and the J gene lost 4 bases, with 11 bases spanning the gap. CDR3 DNA: TGTGCCAGCAGTGGTCGGGGTCGGAATCAGCCCCAGCATTTT. This encodes CASSGRGRNQPQHF. The entire variable domain, with the rest obtained from reference TRBV2 and TRBJ1-5, is as follows: EPEVTQTPSHQVTQMGQEVILRCVPISNHLYFYWYRQILGQKVEFLVSFYNNEISEKSEIFDDQFSVERPDGSNFTLKIRSTKLEDSAMYFCASSGRGRNQPQHFGDGTRLSIL.

This rearrangement joins TRBV6-1 to TRBJ2-7, with TRBD2 as a possible D gene (6 bases). From germline, CDR1 is MNHNS and CDR2 SASEGT. The CDR3 runs 15 residues. V was pared by 1 base and J by 4 bases, with 14 bases between. DNA for the CDR3: TGTGCCAGCAGTGAAGGTGTCCGGACTACATACGAGCAGTACTTC. Protein product: CASSEGVRTTYEQYF.

The gene calls are TRBV3-1 (or the pseudogene TRBV3-2) and TRBJ1-4, with D possibly TRBD1 on 6 matching bases. The CDR3 covers 13 residues. Trimming shortened V by 8 bases and J by 0 bases, and 7 bases separated the two germline ends. From germline, CDR1 is LGHDT and CDR2 YNNKEL (reference sequence). CDR3 in DNA: TGTGCCAGCCAGGGGACAACTAATGAAAAACTGTTTTTT. This translates into CASQGTTNEKLFF.

The table lists this clone with a few counts. V is TRBV6-5 and J is TRBJ1-4, with a possible D match to TRBD1 (6 bases). Germline CDR1 and CDR2: MNHEY and SVGAGI. The CDR3 consists of 14 residues. Between the trimmed V and J ends, which lost 6 bases and 7 bases, there was a span of 15 bases. The CDR3: CASSHGGPPEKLFF. In nucleotides, the CDR3 is TGTGCCAGCAGCCACGGGGGGCCCCCTGAAAAACTGTTTTTT.

The chain recombines TRBV9 with TRBJ2-5; D may be TRBD2 (6 bases). The CDR3 is made up of 15 amino acids. Germline CDR1 and CDR2: SGDLS and YYNGEE. The V and J ends lost 0 bases and 2 bases respectively, with 11 bases between them. The CDR3 sequence is CASSVEAGRQETQYF. CDR3 DNA sequence: TGTGCCAGCAGCGTAGAGGCGGGACGACAAGAGACCCAGTACTTC.

The rearrangement joins TRBV28 to TRBJ2-3, with unresolved D. V was trimmed by 3 bases and J by 6 bases, leaving 4 bases between them. This CDR3 comprises 11 residues. Germline values: CDR1 MDHEN, CDR2 SYDVKM. The CDR3 sequence is CASSLMDTQYF. CDR3 DNA sequence: TGTGCCAGCAGTTTGATGGATACGCAGTATTTT.

This CDR3 is CASSHGNRDGQPQHF. The CDR3 nucleotides are TGTGCCAGCAGCCATGGTAACAGGGACGGTCAGCCCCAGCATTTT. The gene calls are TRBV4-2 and TRBJ1-5; TRBD1 might be the D (6 bases). The V gene's germline CDR1 is LGHNA and CDR2 YNFKEQ. There are 15 residues in the CDR3. With 3 bases removed from V and 6 bases from J, the gap between germline ends came to 15 bases.

The chain uses TRBV6-1 and TRBJ1-6; D unclear. The CDR3 has 15 amino acids. In germline, CDR1 is MNHNS, CDR2 SASEGT. V dropped 3 bases and J dropped 9 bases, with 15 bases sitting between them. CDR3 DNA sequence: TGTGCCAGCAGTGAGGGCGCCGATTCTAGTTCACCCCTCCACTTT. Protein product: CASSEGADSSSPLHF.

The table lists this clone with a count of one. The chain joins TRBV27 to TRBJ1-5; 10 nucleotides align to TRBD1. Trimming cost V 5 bases and J 3 bases; bases outside gene matches: 7. Per germline, CDR1 MNHEY and CDR2 SMNVEV (reference sequence). The CDR3 is 16 amino acids. CDR3 region: CASSRTGGLPNQPQHF. DNA of the CDR3: TGTGCCAGCAGTCGGACAGGGGGTTTGCCCAATCAGCCCCAGCATTTT.

This chain links TRBV7-3 with TRBJ2-1; 9 bases map to TRBD1. This CDR3 region has 14 residues. The V and J ends lost 1 base and 14 bases, in that order; junction bases with no gene match: 9. CDR1 is SGHTA, CDR2 FQGTGA, per germline. CDR3 in amino acids: CASSLNYSGTGKFF. The DNA of the CDR3 is TGTGCCAGCAGCTTAAATTACTCTGGGACAGGGAAGTTCTTC.

This sequence joins TRBV6-5 and TRBJ1-1, with D hard to call. This CDR3 has 14 amino acids. Trimming cost V 10 bases and J 1 base, with 16 bases left between them. Germline V CDR1 and CDR2: MNHEY, SVGAGI. The CDR3 DNA follows: TGTGCCACCCCGAAGTCGATGGGGAACACTGAAGCTTTCTTT. This encodes CATPKSMGNTEAFF.

The J gene is TRBJ1-1, the V gene TRBV5-6; D remains ambiguous. This CDR3 has 13 residues. Trimming pared 4 bases from V and 2 bases from J, leaving 9 bases between. Germline-derived CDR1 and CDR2 are SGHDT and YYEEEE. The CDR3 sequence is CASSRRVNTEAFF. The CDR3 DNA is TGTGCCAGCAGCAGAAGGGTCAACACTGAAGCTTTCTTT. The complete variable domain, with remaining parts taken from reference TRBV5-6 and TRBJ1-1, reads DAGVTQSPTHLIKTRGQQVTLRCSPKSGHDTVSWYQQALGQGPQFIFQYYEEEERQRGNFPDRFSGHQFPNYSSELNVNALLLGDSALYLCASSRRVNTEAFFGQGTRLTVV.

This chain connects TRBV29-1 to TRBJ1-1, with no clear D. The ends were cut back, 1 base at V and 5 bases at J, with 2 bases in the middle. Germline V gives CDR1 SQVTM, CDR2 ANQGSEA. This CDR3 region has 10 residues. CDR3: CSVEGTEAFF. As DNA, the CDR3 is TGCAGCGTTGAAGGGACTGAAGCTTTCTTT.

The chain couples TRBV3-1 (or the pseudogene TRBV3-2) to TRBJ1-1, with D maybe TRBD1 (5 bases). Deletions cut 0 bases from V and 0 bases from J, with 20 bases between. CDR1 and CDR2 from the germline V gene are LGHDT and YNNKEL (reference sequence). The CDR3 covers 19 residues. In DNA, the CDR3 is TGTGCCAGCAGCCAAGATCTTGGGGGAGTGGGGCCCATGAACACTGAAGCTTTCTTT. Protein product: CASSQDLGGVGPMNTEAFF.

The chain is built from TRBV6-5 and TRBJ1-1, with 8 positions matching TRBD1. V dropped 6 bases and J dropped 1; count of bases not matched to a gene: 1. Germline V CDR1 and CDR2: MNHEY, SVGAGI. CDR3 length: 13 residues. The CDR3 region has the DNA TGTGCCAGCAGAGACAGGGGGAACACTGAAGCTTTCTTT. Translated, it gives CASRDRGNTEAFF.

CDR3 DNA: TGTGCCAGTAGTATAGATCGCAGGGTATTCTATGGCTACACCTTC. Translated: CASSIDRRVFYGYTF. The V gene is TRBV19, the J gene TRBJ1-2; D possibly corresponds to TRBD1 (5 bases). V dropped 0 bases and J dropped 4 bases, with 12 bases sitting between them. The CDR3 length is 15 residues. Germline V gene data show CDR1 as LNHDA and CDR2 as SQIVND (reference sequence).

The chain links TRBV9 to TRBJ1-2; the D gene is possibly TRBD1 (6 bases). V was shortened by 6 bases and J by 5 bases, with 17 bases between the two germline ends. Looked up from germline, CDR1 is SGDLS and CDR2 is YYNGEE. The CDR3 extends over 14 amino acids. CDR3 loop: CASTKRGAAYGYTF. In DNA, the CDR3 is TGTGCCAGCACCAAAAGGGGGGCGGCGTATGGCTACACCTTC.

As concerns this clone: This may be a read error: a much more frequent sequence differs by one nucleotide. V usage is TRBV2 and J usage is TRBJ1-5; no reliable D call. The V end was cut by 6 bases, the J end by 6 bases, with 12 bases between. The CDR3 loop spans 13 amino acids. Per the germline V gene, CDR1 is SNHLY and CDR2 is FYNNEI. CDR3 nucleotides: TGTGCCAGCAGCAGAGATCCCAGTCAGCCCCAGCATTTT. It codes for CASSRDPSQPQHF.

This clone was counted between two and nine times. The chain couples TRBV19 to TRBJ2-7; 8 nucleotides align to TRBD2. Per the germline V gene, CDR1 is LNHDA and CDR2 is SQIVND (reference sequence). The CDR3 length is 14 residues. The ends lost 2 bases at V and 3 bases at J; junction bases unmatched: 3. This chain's CDR3 is CASSISSGSYEQYF. CDR3 DNA: TGTGCCAGTAGTATATCGAGCGGGAGCTACGAGCAGTACTTC.

The chain joins TRBV4-2 to TRBJ1-5; 8 bases align to TRBD1. V was pared by 1 base and J by 4 bases, with 6 bases of the junction left unmatched. Per germline, CDR1 LGHNA and CDR2 YNFKEQ. The CDR3 consists of 16 residues. The CDR3 reads CASSQGDRDRNQPQHF. The DNA of the CDR3 is TGTGCCAGCAGCCAAGGGGATCGGGACAGGAATCAGCCCCAGCATTTT.

This chain connects TRBV18 to TRBJ1-5; no firm D call. In germline, CDR1 is KGHSH, CDR2 LQKENI. Between the trimmed V and J ends, which lost 3 bases and 7 bases, there was a span of 10 bases. The CDR3 consists of 13 residues. In nucleotides, the CDR3 is TGTGCCAGCTCACCCGGAGTCGGGCAGCCCCAGCATTTT. This codes for CASSPGVGQPQHF.

V usage is TRBV6-5 and J usage is TRBJ1-3; D ambiguous. Germline lookup yields CDR1 MNHEY and CDR2 SVGAGI. The CDR3 covers 14 residues. V lost 7 bases, J lost 4 bases, and 14 bases lay in between. The DNA for the CDR3 is TGTGCCAGCAAGGGAAGGGTGTCGGGAAACACCATATATTTT. The encoded protein is CASKGRVSGNTIYF.

The sample holds one count of this clone. The chain links TRBV28 to TRBJ2-7; no firm D call. This CDR3 is built from 13 residues. Germline CDR1 MDHEN, CDR2 SYDVKM. The V gene lost 6 bases and the J gene lost 3 bases, with 12 bases spanning the gap. The CDR3 bases are TGTGCCAGCAGCCCCCCTCGAGGCTACGAGCAGTACTTC. Translation: CASSPPRGYEQYF.

The chain is built from TRBV7-3 and TRBJ2-2; TRBD2 might be the D (8 bases). V dropped 6 bases and J dropped 6 bases, with 17 bases sitting between them. The germline V gene has CDR1 SGHTA and CDR2 FQGTGA. The CDR3 consists of 15 residues. CDR3 DNA sequence: TGTGCCAGCAGAGGGACGGGAGGGGGCTCCGGGGAGCTGTTTTTT. It translates to CASRGTGGGSGELFF.

J is TRBJ2-1 and V is TRBV3-1 (or the pseudogene TRBV3-2), with 13 nucleotides matching TRBD2. The CDR3 runs 17 residues. Trimming cost V 2 bases and J 7 bases; bases outside gene matches: 8. Germline V gives CDR1 LGHDT, CDR2 YNNKEL (reference sequence). The CDR3 nucleotides read TGTGCCAGCAGCCAAACCCCCGGACTAGCGGGAGTTAATGAGCAGTTCTTC. Translated: CASSQTPGLAGVNEQFF.